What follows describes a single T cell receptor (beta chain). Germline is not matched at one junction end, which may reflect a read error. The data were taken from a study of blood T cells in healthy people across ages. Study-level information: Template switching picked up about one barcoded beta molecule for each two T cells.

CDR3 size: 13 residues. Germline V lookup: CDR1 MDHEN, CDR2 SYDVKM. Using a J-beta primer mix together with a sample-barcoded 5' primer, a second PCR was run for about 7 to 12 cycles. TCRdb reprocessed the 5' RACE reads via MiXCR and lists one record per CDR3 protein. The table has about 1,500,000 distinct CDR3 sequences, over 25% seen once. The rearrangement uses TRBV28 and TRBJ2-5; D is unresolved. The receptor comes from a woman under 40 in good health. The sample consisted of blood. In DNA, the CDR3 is TGTGTCAGCAGCCTCCCCGGAGCAGAGACCCAGTACTTC. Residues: CVSSLPGAETQYF.